Shown below are 13 T cell receptor beta chains from a single sample sequenced in a study of blood T cells in healthy people across ages. A second PCR of about 7 to 12 cycles used a sample-barcoded 5' primer and a J-beta primer mix. TCRdb independently ran MiXCR on the 5' RACE reads; one entry per CDR3 protein. The sample holds 500,000 to 600,000 distinct CDR3 sequences, 25% to 30% seen once. Specimen: blood. Receptors were obtained from a woman in her sixties or seventies in good health.

This chain joins TRBV27 and TRBJ2-7, with D hard to call. With the DNA end fitting TRBJ2-1 better, the J assignment may be wrong. CDR1 is MNHEY, CDR2 SMNVEV, per germline (reference sequence). The CDR3 runs to 11 residues. CDR3: CASSLGHEQFF. CDR3 nucleotide sequence: TGTGCCAGCAGTTTAGGCCATGAGCAGTTCTTC.

This clonotype appeared a few times. This sequence joins TRBV7-9 and TRBJ1-1, with TRBD1 matching 8 bases. Trimming removed 5 bases from V and 4 bases from J; junction bases left unmatched: 12. This CDR3 has 16 residues. Germline loops: CDR1 SEHNR, CDR2 FQNEAQ (reference sequence). The CDR3 loop is CASSRLQARGPTEAFF. DNA of the CDR3: TGTGCCAGCAGCCGCTTACAGGCCAGGGGGCCCACTGAAGCTTTCTTT.

The rearrangement uses TRBV6-6 and TRBJ2-5; no firm D call. The CDR3 is 10 residues long. Trimming removed 2 bases from V and 5 bases from J, with 0 bases in between. Germline CDR1 is MNHNY and CDR2 is SVGAGI (reference sequence). The CDR3 nucleotides are TGTGCCAGCAGTTACGAGACCCAGTACTTC. The encoded protein is CASSYETQYF.

This clonotype was found many times. The V and J genes are TRBV28 and TRBJ2-5, with 11 bases lining up with TRBD2. The CDR3 has 15 residues. With V trimmed by 3 bases and J by 6 bases, 6 bases remained unmatched. CDR1 MDHEN and CDR2 SYDVKM come from the germline V gene. CDR3 coding DNA: TGTGCCAGCAGTTTTCTAGCGGGGGGCGGTCAGACCCAGTACTTC. This encodes CASSFLAGGGQTQYF.

This clonotype appeared a few times. The junction shows a germline mismatch at one end, possibly a read error. The chain links TRBV7-2 to TRBJ1-2; no reliable D call. The CDR3 covers 14 residues. The germline CDR1 and CDR2 sequences are SGHTA and FQGNSA. The CDR3 reads CASSLGVENYDYTF. The CDR3 DNA reads as TGTGCCAGCAGCTTAGGGGTGGAAAACTATGACTACACCTTC. Filled out from reference TRBV7-2 and TRBJ1-2, the complete variable domain reads GAGVSQSPSNKVTEKGKDVELRCDPISGHTALYWYRQSLGQGLEFLIYFQGNSAPDKSGLPSDRFSAERTGGSVSTLTIQRTQQEDSAVYLCASSLGVENYDYTFGSGTRLTVV.

The CDR3 here is CASSYGGDNQPQHF. The CDR3 DNA follows: TGTGCCAGCAGTTACGGAGGGGACAATCAGCCCCAGCATTTT. The V call is TRBV6-2 or TRBV6-3, the J call TRBJ1-5; D might be TRBD1 (5 bases). Germline CDR1 MNHEY, CDR2 SVGEGT. The CDR3 has 14 residues. Trimming removed 2 bases from V and 3 bases from J, with 8 bases in between.

The rearrangement links TRBV20-1 to TRBJ2-5, with 7 bases aligning to TRBD2. Germline V gene data show CDR1 as DFQATT and CDR2 as SNEGSKA (reference sequence). The CDR3 runs 16 residues. The V gene end was trimmed by 0 bases and the J gene end by 1 base; junction bases not matched to a gene: 8. CDR3 bases: TGCAGTGCTAGAGACAATGGGGACTACGCCCAAGAGACCCAGTACTTC. Translation: CSARDNGDYAQETQYF.

The rearrangement links TRBV6-5 to TRBJ2-7; D might be TRBD1 (5 bases). Germline V lookup: CDR1 MNHEY, CDR2 SVGAGI. CDR3 length equals 16 residues. Trimming took off 0 bases at V and 1 base at J, with 13 bases between the two ends. The CDR3 region has the DNA TGTGCCAGCAGTTACTCAGGGGCCATGATTTCCTACGAGCAGTACTTC. Translating gives CASSYSGAMISYEQYF.

As for this clonotype: Its ends do not fully match the called genes, so a read error is possible. V usage is TRBV9 and J usage is TRBJ2-5; the match to TRBD1 covers 9 bases. The CDR3 sequence is 15 residues long. Germline V gene data show CDR1 as SGDLS and CDR2 as YYNGEE. The CDR3 reads CASSVSPGQGDTRYF. The CDR3 bases are TGTGCCAGCAGCGTCTCGCCGGGACAGGGTGATACCCGGTACTTC.

Worth noting for this clonotype: At one boundary the junction diverges from the germline segment, which might be a read error. The chain joins TRBV6-2 or TRBV6-3 to TRBJ2-1, with D hard to call. CDR1 is MNHEY, CDR2 SVGEGT, per germline. This CDR3 contains 13 residues. This chain's CDR3 is CASSYGPPNERFF. For the CDR3, the DNA is TGTGCCAGCAGTTACGGACCCCCTAATGAGCGGTTCTTC.

The chain links TRBV5-1 to TRBJ2-7; D gene uncertain. Trimming took 4 bases from V and 4 from J, leaving 15 bases between them. The CDR3 is 14 amino acids. Germline V gene sequence: CDR1 SGHRS, CDR2 YFSETQ. The CDR3 DNA is TGCGCCAGCAGCCTGGGATGGCAGGTATACGAGCAGTACTTC. Protein: CASSLGWQVYEQYF.

The rearrangement links TRBV19 to TRBJ2-2, with 10 nucleotides matching TRBD1. Germline CDR1 reads LNHDA; CDR2 reads SQIVND (reference sequence). The CDR3 runs 14 residues. J gave up 7 bases and V 5 bases, and 4 bases lay outside the gene matches. The CDR3 nucleotides are TGTGCCAGTAGTGTGACAGGGGGCTTCGGGGAGCTGTTTTTT. Amino acid sequence: CASSVTGGFGELFF.

The chain uses TRBV29-1 and TRBJ2-1; no firm D call. The J call could be wrong; TRBJ2-7 is a better fit for the DNA end. Looked up from germline, CDR1 is SQVTM and CDR2 is ANQGSEA. The CDR3 is 10 amino acids. CDR3 sequence reads: CSVADYEQYF. The DNA for the CDR3 is TGCAGCGTTGCAGATTACGAGCAGTACTTC.